The 10 T cell receptor beta chains listed next were all sequenced from one sample in a study of T cells in localized non-small cell lung cancer. Libraries were prepared by immunoSEQ multiplex PCR; TCRdb keeps only in-frame clonotypes and omits some of them. The table includes under 2,500 clones, approximately 25% detected once. The specimen comprised normal lung tissue next to the tumor, sampled before any cancer treatment. Source of these receptors: a male donor aged 60 or older with stage I lung adenocarcinoma.

This chain joins TRBV5-1 and TRBJ2-7; D perhaps matches TRBD1 (5 bases). This CDR3 has 15 amino acids. Trimming took 0 bases from V and 5 from J, leaving 15 bases between them. In germline, CDR1 is SGHRS, CDR2 YFSETQ. The CDR3 here is CASSLAGPGVDEQYF. The CDR3 DNA reads TGCGCCAGCAGCTTGGCAGGGCCTGGAGTCGACGAGCAGTACTTC.

The chain couples TRBV11-3 to TRBJ2-1; no clear D. CDR3 length: 16 amino acids. With 4 bases removed from V and 3 bases from J, the gap between germline ends came to 16 bases. Germline V gene sequence: CDR1 SGHNT, CDR2 YENEEA. This CDR3 is CASSSQPAMNYNEQFF. DNA of the CDR3: TGTGCCAGCAGCTCCCAGCCAGCGATGAACTACAATGAGCAGTTCTTC.

This clone occurred a few times. The gene calls are TRBV11-3 and TRBJ2-1; D remains ambiguous. The germline CDR1 and CDR2 sequences are SGHNT and YENEEA. With 4 bases removed from V and 6 bases from J, the gap between germline ends came to 16 bases. This CDR3 is 15 amino acids long. The CDR3 DNA reads TGTGCCAGCAGCTCCTCGGGCCACCGAGGCAATGAGCAGTTCTTC. Amino acid sequence: CASSSSGHRGNEQFF.

This clone was counted a few times. J is TRBJ1-4 and V is TRBV28; TRBD1 matches at 9 bases. The junction had 9 bases not matched to a gene; V was cut back by 6 bases and J by 7 bases. The CDR3 length is 15 residues. Germline-derived CDR1 and CDR2 are MDHEN and SYDVKM. The CDR3 sequence is CASSPPGTGREKLFF. DNA of the CDR3: TGTGCCAGCAGCCCCCCCGGGACAGGGCGTGAAAAACTGTTTTTT. The full variable domain, its missing parts supplied by reference TRBV28 and TRBJ1-4, is DVKVTQSSRYLVKRTGEKVFLECVQDMDHENMFWYRQDPGLGLRLIYFSYDVKMKEKGDIPEGYSVSREKKERFSLILESASTNQTSMYLCASSPPGTGREKLFFGSGTQLSVL.

The chain employs TRBV7-2 and TRBJ1-1; D is possibly TRBD1 (5 bases). Germline V gene lookup returns CDR1 SGHTA and CDR2 FQGNSA. The CDR3 is 13 amino acids. V was shortened by 2 bases and J by 3 bases, with 7 bases between the two germline ends. CDR3 sequence reads: CASSLNRYTEAFF. CDR3 bases: TGTGCCAGCAGCTTAAACAGGTACACTGAAGCTTTCTTT.

A few counts support this clone. The V and J genes are TRBV5-1 and TRBJ2-1, with 9 bases that match TRBD2. With V trimmed by 4 bases and J by 5 bases, 7 bases remained unmatched. In germline, CDR1 is SGHRS, CDR2 YFSETQ. CDR3 size: 15 residues. This chain's CDR3 is CASSLLAGTDNEQFF. The CDR3 DNA sequence: TGCGCCAGCAGCCTCCTAGCGGGGACAGACAATGAGCAGTTCTTC.

The chain employs TRBV6-8 and TRBJ2-2, with 7 bases fitting TRBD1. V shed 2 bases and J 6 bases; nucleotides not matched to a gene: 9. Germline V CDR1 and CDR2: MNHGY, SAAAGT. The CDR3 covers 16 residues. CDR3 in DNA: TGTGCCAGCAGTTACCTAGACAGGGTATCGGCCGGGGAGCTGTTTTTT. It encodes CASSYLDRVSAGELFF.

This clone turned up a few times. This chain joins TRBV5-1 and TRBJ1-5; 8 bases are a match to TRBD1. Trimming at V came to 4 bases and at J to 7 bases, leaving 10 bases not matched to a gene. The germline V gene has CDR1 SGHRS and CDR2 YFSETQ. This CDR3 has 15 residues. CDR3 region: CASSPNRGAKQPQHF. As DNA, the CDR3 is TGCGCCAGCAGCCCTAACAGGGGGGCAAAACAGCCCCAGCATTTT.

This chain uses TRBV28 with TRBJ1-3, with a possible D match to TRBD1 (5 bases). CDR1 and CDR2 (germline): MDHEN, SYDVKM. Trimming cost V 5 bases and J 0 bases, with 5 bases left between them. CDR3 length: 13 amino acids. The CDR3: CASSDSSGNTIYF. In nucleotides, the CDR3 is TGTGCCAGCAGTGACAGCTCTGGAAACACCATATATTTT.

This clone was detected only a few times. The V call is TRBV6-8, the J call TRBJ2-2; D assignment may be TRBD1 or TRBD2 (6 bases each). The CDR3 is 15 amino acids. V lost 5 bases and J lost 1, with 11 bases in between. CDR1 and CDR2 from the germline V gene are MNHGY and SAAAGT. CDR3 nucleotides: TGTGCCAGCAGTGAGAAGGGGGGGAACACCGGGGAGCTGTTTTTT. Translating gives CASSEKGGNTGELFF.